This T cell receptor beta chain appears in the sequencing data of a study of long-term antiretroviral therapy in people with HIV. Looked up from germline, CDR1 is MDHEN and CDR2 is SYDVKM. This CDR3 spans 14 amino acids. The V end was cut by 6 bases, the J end by 8 bases, with 19 bases between. Running of the v3.0 immunoSEQ assay took place at survey level. The repertoire was sequenced with immunoSEQ multiplex PCR; TCRdb's copy has only in-frame clones and lacks some. The sample carries 17,000 or so clones, 80% to 90% recorded once. This clone was detected once. The sequences come from unsorted PBMCs, collected 0.3 years after starting antiretroviral therapy. This TCR came from a young man with HIV. The chain couples TRBV28 to TRBJ1-2; maybe TRBD1 (6 bases). Here the CDR3 reads CASSLTDVGAGYTF. In DNA form, the CDR3 reads TGTGCCAGCAGCCTCACGGACGTGGGGGCCGGCTACACCTTC.